The 21 T cell receptor beta chains given below trace back to one sample, sequenced in a study of Tregs in tolerant kidney transplant recipients (dated by TCRdb to about 2019). In light of the paper, this sample's time point label describes: 6 months after combined kidney and bone marrow transplant. The transplants used related donors with nonmyeloablative bone marrow transplantation, and mixed chimerism in the human trials was transient. To prepare the library, the immunoSEQ multiplex PCR assay was applied. Entries here come from immuneACCESS through TCRdb and include only in-frame sequences with V and J called. Some clones fail to appear in such tables; in the studies checked, an unresolved V gene covers under half of the shortfall, and the cause of the remainder is unknown. The sample table holds under 30,000 clones. About 4% of the sample is held by the ten biggest clonotypes. The sequenced sample was CD4+ T cells from blood (PBMCs), obtained 6 months after the transplant. Every receptor here comes from a human patient who received a combined kidney and bone marrow transplant. Following a transplant, some T lymphocytes may have been derived from the graft donor.

About this clone: The sequence runs out 3 residues before the end of the CDR3; the remainder is reconstructed from the germline J gene. The V call is TRBV5-1, the J call TRBJ2-4; 7 bases match TRBD2. CDR3 size: 14 residues. Germline V lookup: CDR1 SGHRS, CDR2 YFSETQ. V shed 4 bases and J 6 bases; nucleotides not matched to a gene: 7. CDR3 DNA (partial): TGCGCCAGCAGCCTCGGGACGGGGGGAAACATT. The encoded protein is CASSLGTGGNI. The full CDR3 protein reads CASSLGTGGNIQYF. Supplemented by reference TRBV5-1 and TRBJ2-4, the full variable domain reads KAGVTQTPRYLIKTRGQQVTLSCSPISGHRSVSWYQQTPGQGLQFLFEYFSETQRNKGNFPGRFSGRQFSNSRSEMNVSTLELGDSALYLCASSLGTGGNIQYFGAGTRLSVL.

On this clone itself: The observed sequence ends 3 residues before the CDR3 terminus, with the missing tail filled in from the germline J gene. The J gene is TRBJ1-2, the V gene TRBV7-9; a possible D gene is TRBD1 (5 bases). V lost 8 bases and J lost 4, with 17 bases in between. The CDR3 runs to 14 residues. CDR1 and CDR2 from the germline V gene are SEHNR and FQNEAQ (reference sequence). CDR3 DNA (partial): TGTGCCAGCGAACGGGCGGGGCGGGGCTATGGC. It yields the protein CASERAGRGYG. The complete CDR3 reads CASERAGRGYGYTF.

Comment on this clone: The read ends 3 residues early relative to the CDR3; the germline J gene fills the gap. This chain links TRBV18 with TRBJ2-2, with 13 bases fitting TRBD2. Germline V gene sequence: CDR1 KGHSH, CDR2 LQKENI. The junction had 10 bases not matched to a gene; V was cut back by 0 bases and J by 0 bases. The CDR3 runs to 21 residues. The sequenced part of the CDR3 DNA is TGTGCCAGCTCACCACCGGTGGGGGGACTAGCGGGGTCGTCGAACACCGGGGAG. It specifies CASSPPVGGLAGSSNTGE. In full, the CDR3 reads CASSPPVGGLAGSSNTGELFF.

Points on this clone: The read comes to an end 3 residues before the CDR3 does, leaving the germline J gene to fill in the end. V and J are TRBV30 and TRBJ1-2; D gene uncertain. CDR1 is GTSNPN and CDR2 is SVGIG in the germline V gene (reference sequence). This CDR3 contains 14 residues. The germline V and J ends were trimmed by 0 bases and 6 bases, with 14 bases remaining between them. Partial CDR3 DNA: TGTGCCTGGAGTGTACAGCAAGGAATCGATGGC. Encoded protein: CAWSVQQGIDG. The complete CDR3 protein is CAWSVQQGIDGYTF.

For this clone: The read terminates 3 residues ahead of where the CDR3 ends, so the germline J gene completes it. This sequence joins TRBV20-1 and TRBJ2-3; 8 nucleotides agree with TRBD1. The length of the CDR3 is 13 residues. The trim removed 5 bases at V and 2 bases at J, leaving 3 bases unmatched. CDR1 and CDR2 from the germline V gene are DFQATT and SNEGSKA (reference sequence). The DNA read from the CDR3 is TGCAGTGCTGGACAGGGCAACACAGATACG. This sequence encodes CSAGQGNTDT. The whole CDR3 sequence is CSAGQGNTDTQYF.

Remarks on this clone: Germline is not matched at one junction end, which may reflect a read error. The read gets to within 3 residues of the CDR3 end, and the germline J gene fills in the rest. This sequence joins TRBV4-2 and TRBJ2-7; TRBD2 agrees at 12 bases. This CDR3 has 17 amino acids. CDR1 LGHNA and CDR2 YNFKEQ come from the germline V gene. CDR3: CASSRERTSGKHYEQYF. Partial CDR3 DNA: TGCGCCAGCAGCCGAGAGAGGACTAGCGGGAAGCACTACGAG.

With regard to this clone: The read stops 3 residues short of the end of the CDR3; the missing end is completed from the germline J gene. The chain employs TRBV11-2 and TRBJ2-7, with 7 bases that match TRBD2. V lost 0 bases and J lost 5; bases outside the gene matches: 1. This CDR3 spans 13 amino acids. Germline V lookup: CDR1 SGHAT, CDR2 FQNNGV. This CDR3 is CASSLDGLDEQYF. CDR3 DNA, as far as it was read: TGTGCCAGCAGCTTAGACGGACTAGACGAG.

Note on this clone: The read gets to within 3 residues of the CDR3 end, and the germline J gene fills in the rest. The V and J genes are TRBV11-2 and TRBJ1-2; a weak D match, TRBD1 (5 bases). Germline V CDR1 and CDR2: SGHAT, FQNNGV. This CDR3 comprises 14 residues. CDR3 DNA, as far as it was read: TGTGCCAGCAGCTATTGGGGGGATTCGTTTGGT. This encodes CASSYWGDSFG. The CDR3 in its entirety is CASSYWGDSFGYTF.

Turning to this clone: Read coverage stops 3 residues before the CDR3 terminus; the germline J gene supplies the remainder. This chain links TRBV29-1 with TRBJ1-2, with a tentative D call TRBD1 (6 bases). This CDR3 is built from 11 residues. Germline-derived CDR1 and CDR2 are SQVTM and ANQGSEA. Trimming cost V 6 bases and J 7 bases, with 12 bases left between them. The sequenced CDR3 bases are TGCAGCGTCGTTGGACAGACTGGC. This gives the protein CSVVGQTG. The whole CDR3 sequence reads CSVVGQTGYTF.

As to this clone: With the read ending 3 residues before the CDR3 end, the germline J gene is used to fill in that end. The rearrangement links TRBV11-2 to TRBJ2-1; 8 positions agree with TRBD2. With 6 bases clipped from V and 0 bases from J, the junction kept 4 bases outside the gene matches. Germline V CDR1 and CDR2: SGHAT, FQNNGV. The CDR3 contains 15 residues. CDR3 region: CASSRGGSSYNEQFF. CDR3 DNA (partial): TGTGCCAGCAGTCGCGGGGGGTCCTCCTACAATGAG.

Notes on this clone: The read comes to an end 3 residues before the CDR3 does, leaving the germline J gene to fill in the end. The genes are TRBV19 and TRBJ1-1; possible D gene TRBD1, 6 bases. CDR1 is LNHDA, CDR2 SQIVND, per germline (reference sequence). There are 15 residues in the CDR3. Trimming took off 4 bases at V and 0 bases at J, with 12 bases between the two ends. The CDR3 protein is CASSTSDSLNTEAFF. CDR3 bases read: TGTGCCAGTAGTACTTCGGACAGCCTGAACACTGAA.

Details on this clone: The CDR3 end falls 3 residues outside the read, so it is completed with the germline J gene. This chain connects TRBV29-1 to TRBJ2-7; 12 bases map to TRBD1. The germline V gene has CDR1 SQVTM and CDR2 ANQGSEA. The V gene end was trimmed by 8 bases and the J gene end by 6 bases; junction bases not matched to a gene: 8. The CDR3 runs 13 residues. The CDR3 sequence: CSLRDRGPREQYF. The covered CDR3 bases are TGCAGCCTTCGGGACAGGGGGCCCCGCGAG.

Turning to this clone: The read gets to within 3 residues of the CDR3 end, and the germline J gene fills in the rest. The J gene is TRBJ2-5, the V gene TRBV7-2; maybe TRBD1 (6 bases). The germline V and J ends were trimmed by 6 bases and 2 bases, with 13 bases remaining between them. CDR3 length: 14 amino acids. Germline-derived CDR1 and CDR2 are SGHTA and FQGNSA. Partial CDR3 DNA: TGTGCCAGCAGAAGGGACAACGGGCAAGAGACC. Its translation: CASRRDNGQET. The whole CDR3 is CASRRDNGQETQYF. Complete variable domain (other parts from reference TRBV7-2 and TRBJ2-5): GAGVSQSPSNKVTEKGKDVELRCDPISGHTALYWYRQSLGQGLEFLIYFQGNSAPDKSGLPSDRFSAERTGGSVSTLTIQRTQQEDSAVYLCASRRDNGQETQYFGPGTRLLVL.

Notes on this clone: Read sequence stops 3 residues before the CDR3 end, and the germline J gene provides the missing end. The J gene is TRBJ1-2, the V gene TRBV7-9; 8 bases line up with TRBD1. With V trimmed by 5 bases and J by 4 bases, 9 bases remained unmatched. Germline V gives CDR1 SEHNR, CDR2 FQNEAQ (reference sequence). This CDR3 is 15 amino acids long. CDR3 DNA (partial): TGTGCCAGCAGCCAAACGACAGGGGCCATCTATGGC. It encodes CASSQTTGAIYG. The full CDR3 sequence reads CASSQTTGAIYGYTF.

To note about this clone: The read ends 3 residues shy of where the CDR3 ends; the end is completed using the germline J gene. The chain joins TRBV2 to TRBJ1-4, with 7 bases aligning to TRBD1. The CDR3 covers 16 residues. Germline V gene data show CDR1 as SNHLY and CDR2 as FYNNEI. V lost 4 bases, J lost 8 bases, and 13 bases stayed unmatched. The CDR3 region is CASSGNFRGLGEKLFF. The sequenced CDR3 bases are TGTGCCAGCAGTGGTAATTTTAGGGGGCTGGGGGAAAAA.

Incomplete CDR3 DNA: TGTGCCAGCAGCTTCTTAGCGGGAGGATTCGCGAACACCGGGGAG. Encoded protein: CASSFLAGGFANTGE. The whole CDR3 protein is CASSFLAGGFANTGELFF. V usage is TRBV7-6 and J usage is TRBJ2-2; 10 bases match TRBD2. The read terminates 3 residues ahead of where the CDR3 ends, so the germline J gene completes it. The V segment lost 3 bases and the J segment 0 bases; nucleotides outside the gene matches: 7. CDR3 length equals 18 residues. Germline CDR1 reads SGHVS; CDR2 reads FNYEAQ.

About this clone: The CDR3 is cut off 3 residues early in the read; its end comes from the germline J gene. The chain joins TRBV5-4 to TRBJ2-5; unclear D gene. The CDR3 length is 13 residues. The V gene lost 2 bases and the J gene lost 4 bases, with 9 bases spanning the gap. Germline V gene lookup returns CDR1 SGHNT and CDR2 YYREEE (reference sequence). The CDR3: CASSLSSLETQYF. Partial CDR3 DNA: TGTGCCAGCAGCTTATCCTCCTTAGAGACC.

Worth noting for this clone: The read comes to an end 3 residues before the CDR3 does, leaving the germline J gene to fill in the end. The sample contains more than one DNA sequence encoding this CDR3. The V and J genes are TRBV6-2 or TRBV6-3 and TRBJ2-5; the D gene is possibly TRBD2 (5 bases). The V and J ends lost 6 bases and 3 bases respectively, with 8 bases between them. There are 12 residues in the CDR3. Germline V gene lookup returns CDR1 MNHEY and CDR2 SVGEGT. The sequenced CDR3 bases are TGTGCCAGCAGCCCCGGGGAAGAGACC. It yields the protein CASSPGEET. The entire CDR3 protein is CASSPGEETQYF.

With respect to this clone: The read stops 3 residues short of the end of the CDR3; the missing end is completed from the germline J gene. The chain employs TRBV10-3 and TRBJ2-1; D is possibly TRBD2 (5 bases). The CDR3 spans 14 residues. Germline V lookup: CDR1 ENHRY, CDR2 SYGVKD. Trimming shortened V by 10 bases and J by 3 bases, and 16 bases separated the two germline ends. The sequenced CDR3 bases are TGTGCCACCACGGGGTCAGAGTACTACAATGAG. This encodes CATTGSEYYNE. The entire CDR3 sequence reads CATTGSEYYNEQFF.

Worth noting for this clone: The sequence runs out 3 residues before the end of the CDR3; the remainder is reconstructed from the germline J gene. The chain combines TRBV10-3 with TRBJ2-3, with 10 bases that match TRBD2. The CDR3 is made up of 17 amino acids. Germline V gene data show CDR1 as ENHRY and CDR2 as SYGVKD. After removal of 5 bases from V and 0 bases from J, the junction contained 8 bases not matched to a gene. The CDR3 here is CAISFPSGGGSTDTQYF. The CDR3 bases that were read are TGTGCCATCAGTTTCCCGAGCGGGGGGGGTAGCACAGATACG.

On this clone itself: The CDR3 is cut off 3 residues early in the read; its end comes from the germline J gene. The chain has TRBV2 and TRBJ2-1; D gene uncertain. The CDR3 runs 17 residues. Trimming stripped 7 bases from V and 1 base from J, with 20 bases between. Germline CDR1 reads SNHLY; CDR2 reads FYNNEI. CDR3 loop: CASTPRRRLPSYNEQFF. The covered CDR3 bases are TGTGCCAGCACGCCCCGCAGGCGATTACCTTCCTACAATGAG.